Sequencing of this T cell receptor (beta chain) was carried out in a study of PD-1 blockade in classical Hodgkin lymphoma. Study results and caveats: What drove the repertoire differences, possibly disease activity or prior therapy, has not been defined. With CD4+ cells, TCR diversity rose significantly by C4D1, but not with CD8+ cells.

Each of the patients experienced relapse following autologous stem cell transplantation, and their brentuximab vedotin exposure differed. Profiled with immunoSEQ multiplex PCR; TCRdb holds only in-frame clones, not every one. This table has approximately 100,000 clones, around nine tenths appearing once. Germline trimming cut 7 bases from V and 1 base from J; bases unmatched to any gene: 13. Germline V gives CDR1 SGHRS, CDR2 YFSETQ. The CDR3 is made up of 19 amino acids. A note on this clone: Its antigen remains unidentified.

Specimen: peripheral blood mononuclear cells (PBMCs), collected before the second cycle of nivolumab. The TCR was taken from a human donor with classical Hodgkin lymphoma. This chain links TRBV5-1 with TRBJ2-6, with 11 bases identical to TRBD1. The CDR3 reads CASGPRTGGVASGANVLTF. In DNA, the CDR3 is TGCGCCAGCGGGCCAAGGACAGGGGGCGTCGCTTCTGGGGCCAACGTCCTGACTTTC.